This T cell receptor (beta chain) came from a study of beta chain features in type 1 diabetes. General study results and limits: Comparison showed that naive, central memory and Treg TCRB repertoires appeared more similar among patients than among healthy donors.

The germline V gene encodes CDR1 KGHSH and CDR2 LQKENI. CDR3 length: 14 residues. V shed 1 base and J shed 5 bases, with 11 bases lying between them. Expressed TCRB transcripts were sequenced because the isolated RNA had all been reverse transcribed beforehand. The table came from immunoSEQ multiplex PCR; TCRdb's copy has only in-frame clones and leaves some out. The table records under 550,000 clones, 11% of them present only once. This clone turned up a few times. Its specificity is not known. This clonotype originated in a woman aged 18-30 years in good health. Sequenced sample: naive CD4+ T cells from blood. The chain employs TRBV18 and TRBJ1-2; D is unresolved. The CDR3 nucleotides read TGTGCCAGCTCACCACGCGGAGGAGAATATGGCTACACCTTC. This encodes CASSPRGGEYGYTF.